This TCR beta chain was identified in a study of shared clonotypes between healthy human individuals. In the CD4+ fraction, cells were divided into CD45RA+ naive and CD45RA-negative memory subsets. Study-wide results and limits: Despite large depth, sorted-subset datasets appeared incompletely sequenced.

This clone has just one count. Its antigen remains unidentified. The same CDR3 also results from other DNA sequences found in this sample. The sorted-subset replicate PCRs were given around 200 ng DNA, which is around 29,000 T cell genomes. The repertoire was sequenced with immunoSEQ multiplex PCR; TCRdb's copy has only in-frame clones and lacks some. The sample lists more than 1,200,000 clones, about 98.5% occurring once. The CDR3 covers 13 residues. Germline CDR1 and CDR2: MNHNS and SASEGT. V was pared by 6 bases and J by 1 base, with 9 bases between. The clonotype comes from a man aged 30 to 39 in good health. Sequenced: naive CD4+ T cells sorted from blood. The subset here: CD45RA+ positively selected. This sequence joins TRBV6-1 and TRBJ1-1; a possible D gene is TRBD1 (6 bases). The CDR3 region has the DNA TGTGCCAGCAGCGTGGACAGGAACACTGAAGCTTTCTTT. Its translation: CASSVDRNTEAFF.